This is a list of T cell receptor beta chains from one sample in a study of blood T cells in healthy people across ages. MiXCR, applied by TCRdb to the 5' RACE reads, yields one record per CDR3 protein. The sample has some 800,000 distinct CDR3 sequences; around 45% are singletons. The sequencing sample was made of blood. The receptor set was obtained from a man in his 60s in good health. Both conserved end residues are part of each CDR3. D genes are given only for firm matches. The listing skips clone size in some rows; elsewhere it reads once, few, many or a size class.

V gene: TRBV6-1; clone size: .; D gene: TRBD1; J gene: TRBJ1-2; CDR3 protein: CASSEIQGRTNYGYTF; CDR3 DNA: TGTGCCAGCAGTGAAATACAGGGGAGGACTAACTATGGCTACACCTTC
V gene: TRBV7-6; clone size: .; D gene: .; J gene: TRBJ2-1; CDR3 protein: CASSGQSYNEQFF; CDR3 DNA: TGTGCCAGCAGCGGCCAATCATACAATGAGCAGTTCTTC
V gene: TRBV7-2; clone size: .; D gene: .; J gene: TRBJ1-2; CDR3 protein: CASSFLGRGYTF; CDR3 DNA: TGTGCCAGCAGCTTTTTAGGGCGGGGCTACACCTTC
V gene: TRBV20-1; clone size: .; D gene: TRBD2; J gene: TRBJ2-1; CDR3 protein: CSAEVGRGNNEQFF; CDR3 DNA: TGCAGCGCCGAAGTAGGGCGGGGGAACAATGAGCAGTTCTTC
V gene: TRBV12-3/TRBV12-4; clone size: few; D gene: .; J gene: TRBJ2-1; CDR3 protein: CASSPRASYNEQFF; CDR3 DNA: TGTGCCAGCAGTCCCAGGGCCTCCTACAATGAGCAGTTCTTC
V gene: TRBV7-7; clone size: .; D gene: .; J gene: TRBJ1-1; CDR3 protein: CASSHGPGTEAFF; CDR3 DNA: TGTGCTAGCAGCCATGGGCCGGGGACTGAAGCTTTCTTT
V gene: TRBV11-2; clone size: .; D gene: .; J gene: TRBJ2-5; CDR3 protein: CASSLAPGGFQETQYF; CDR3 DNA: TGTGCCAGCAGCTTAGCACCAGGGGGGTTCCAAGAGACCCAGTACTTC
V gene: TRBV14; clone size: .; D gene: TRBD1; J gene: TRBJ2-1; CDR3 protein: CASSPRTGGYEQFF; CDR3 DNA: TGTGCCAGCAGCCCTCGGACAGGGGGCTATGAGCAGTTCTTC
V gene: TRBV2; clone size: few; D gene: .; J gene: TRBJ2-5; CDR3 protein: CASSANSYPVTQYF; CDR3 DNA: TGTGCCAGCAGTGCGAATAGCTACCCGGTGACCCAGTACTTC
V gene: TRBV20-1; clone size: .; D gene: .; J gene: TRBJ1-5; CDR3 protein: CSAAVGYSNQPQHF; CDR3 DNA: TGCAGTGCTGCGGTTGGTTATAGCAATCAGCCCCAGCATTTT
V gene: TRBV7-2; clone size: .; D gene: TRBD1; J gene: TRBJ2-1; CDR3 protein: CASRLASDRGVNEQFF; CDR3 DNA: TGTGCCAGCCGCTTAGCGTCTGACAGGGGAGTGAATGAGCAGTTCTTC
V gene: TRBV20-1; clone size: medium-sized; D gene: TRBD2; J gene: TRBJ2-5; CDR3 protein: CSAFQRGPQETQYF; CDR3 DNA: TGCAGTGCTTTCCAGCGGGGCCCACAAGAGACCCAGTACTTC
V gene: TRBV11-2; clone size: .; D gene: .; J gene: TRBJ2-1; CDR3 protein: CASSPASIGNSETQFF; CDR3 DNA: TGTGCCAGCAGCCCAGCTTCTATTGGTAATTCCGAGACCCAGTTCTTC
V gene: TRBV6-6; clone size: .; D gene: TRBD2; J gene: TRBJ2-1; CDR3 protein: CASKGGAGDNEQFF; CDR3 DNA: TGTGCCAGCAAGGGGGGAGCGGGGGACAATGAGCAGTTCTTC
V gene: TRBV20-1; clone size: once; D gene: TRBD2; J gene: TRBJ2-1; CDR3 protein: CSARDRTSGGAYNEQFF; CDR3 DNA: TGCAGTGCTAGAGACAGGACTAGCGGGGGAGCCTACAATGAGCAGTTCTTC
V gene: TRBV6-6; clone size: many; D gene: TRBD1; J gene: TRBJ2-1; CDR3 protein: CASSPRDRAYNEQFF; CDR3 DNA: TGTGCCAGCAGTCCCCGGGACAGGGCTTACAATGAGCAGTTCTTC
V gene: TRBV7-5; clone size: .; D gene: .; J gene: TRBJ2-7; CDR3 protein: CISVSEADSGTGTYNEQYF; CDR3 DNA: .
V gene: TRBV11-3; clone size: few; D gene: .; J gene: TRBJ2-3; CDR3 protein: CAGSLGVTRASDTQYF; CDR3 DNA: TGTGCCGGCAGCTTAGGGGTAACGAGGGCTTCAGATACGCAGTATTTT
V gene: TRBV7-9; clone size: once; D gene: .; J gene: TRBJ2-1; CDR3 protein: CASSWGDTSLDNEQFF; CDR3 DNA: TGTGCCAGCAGCTGGGGGGATACCAGCCTAGACAATGAGCAGTTCTTC
V gene: TRBV29-1; clone size: few; D gene: .; J gene: TRBJ1-1; CDR3 protein: CSAWDRGYTEAFF; CDR3 DNA: TGCAGCGCCTGGGACCGGGGGTACACTGAAGCTTTCTTT
V gene: TRBV11-3; clone size: once; D gene: .; J gene: TRBJ1-1; CDR3 protein: CASSLDSGGTLTLNTEAFF; CDR3 DNA: TGTGCCAGCAGCTTAGATTCGGGAGGGACTTTAACCTTGAACACTGAAGCTTTCTTT
V gene: TRBV28; clone size: .; D gene: TRBD1; J gene: TRBJ1-2; CDR3 protein: CASSLDPRGTDYGYTF; CDR3 DNA: TGTGCCAGCAGTTTGGACCCCAGGGGGACAGACTATGGCTACACCTTC
V gene: TRBV2; clone size: .; D gene: .; J gene: TRBJ1-1; CDR3 protein: CASLEGGSNTEAFF; CDR3 DNA: TGTGCCAGCTTGGAAGGCGGGAGCAACACTGAAGCTTTTTTT
V gene: TRBV20-1; clone size: few; D gene: TRBD2; J gene: TRBJ2-1; CDR3 protein: CSARPLTSGQTLQFF; CDR3 DNA: TGCAGTGCTAGGCCCTTAACTAGCGGTCAAACCCTACAGTTCTTC
V gene: TRBV28; clone size: .; D gene: .; J gene: TRBJ2-3; CDR3 protein: CASSLNRLRYTDTQYF; CDR3 DNA: TGTGCCAGCAGTTTAAACAGGTTACGGTACACAGATACGCAGTATTTT
V gene: TRBV7-2; clone size: .; D gene: TRBD1; J gene: TRBJ2-7; CDR3 protein: CASSVDRVEWVDEQYF; CDR3 DNA: TGTGCCAGCAGCGTTGACAGGGTTGAATGGGTAGACGAGCAGTACTTC
V gene: TRBV5-1; clone size: .; D gene: .; J gene: TRBJ2-6; CDR3 protein: CASSFGLLSGANVLTF; CDR3 DNA: TGCGCCAGCAGCTTTGGTTTGCTCTCTGGGGCCAACGTCCTGACTTTC
V gene: TRBV14; clone size: few; D gene: TRBD1; J gene: TRBJ2-7; CDR3 protein: CASSRGQGDFYEQYF; CDR3 DNA: TGTGCCAGCAGCCGGGGACAGGGAGATTTCTACGAGCAGTACTTC
V gene: TRBV13; clone size: once; D gene: .; J gene: TRBJ2-7; CDR3 protein: CARSLRQEFYEQYF; CDR3 DNA: TGTGCCCGCAGCTTAAGGCAGGAATTCTACGAGCAGTACTTC
V gene: TRBV4-1; clone size: .; D gene: TRBD1; J gene: TRBJ2-1; CDR3 protein: CASSQIDRGDEQFF; CDR3 DNA: TGCGCCAGCAGCCAAATAGACAGGGGGGATGAGCAGTTCTTC
V gene: TRBV7-3; clone size: .; D gene: .; J gene: TRBJ1-2; CDR3 protein: CASSLHGGGPNGYTF; CDR3 DNA: TGTGCCAGCAGCCTCCACGGGGGGGGCCCGAATGGCTACACCTTC
V gene: TRBV5-1; clone size: .; D gene: .; J gene: TRBJ2-6; CDR3 protein: CASSFDGSGANVPTF; CDR3 DNA: TGCGCCAGCAGCTTCGACGGCTCTGGGGCCAACGTCCCGACTTTC
V gene: TRBV7-2; clone size: .; D gene: .; J gene: TRBJ1-2; CDR3 protein: CASSFRTAYGYTF; CDR3 DNA: TGTGCCAGCAGCTTTAGGACAGCCTATGGCTACACCTTC
V gene: TRBV15; clone size: .; D gene: .; J gene: TRBJ2-5; CDR3 protein: CATSRDRGMTETQYF; CDR3 DNA: TGTGCCACCAGCAGAGACAGGGGAATGACGGAGACCCAGTACTTC
V gene: TRBV20-1; clone size: many; D gene: TRBD1; J gene: TRBJ2-5; CDR3 protein: CSAREGQEETQYF; CDR3 DNA: TGCAGTGCTAGAGAGGGACAGGAAGAGACCCAGTACTTC
V gene: TRBV29-1; clone size: many; D gene: TRBD1; J gene: TRBJ1-2; CDR3 protein: CSAKTGTGSGYTF; CDR3 DNA: TGCAGCGCTAAGACCGGGACAGGGTCCGGCTACACCTTC
V gene: TRBV11-2; clone size: once; D gene: .; J gene: TRBJ1-2; CDR3 protein: CASSLDRQYGYTF; CDR3 DNA: TGTGCCAGCAGCTTAGATAGGCAGTATGGCTACACCTTC
V gene: TRBV18; clone size: .; D gene: .; J gene: TRBJ1-1; CDR3 protein: CASSRREDMNTEAFF; CDR3 DNA: TGTGCCAGCTCTCGACGTGAGGACATGAACACTGAAGCTTTCTTT
V gene: TRBV20-1; clone size: .; D gene: TRBD1; J gene: TRBJ2-5; CDR3 protein: CSAKPGQGVQETQYF; CDR3 DNA: TGCAGTGCTAAACCGGGACAGGGGGTTCAAGAGACCCAGTACTTC
V gene: TRBV7-9; clone size: few; D gene: TRBD2; J gene: TRBJ2-5; CDR3 protein: CASSIGTIQETQYF; CDR3 DNA: TGTGCCAGCAGCATAGGGACTATACAAGAGACCCAGTACTTC
V gene: TRBV2; clone size: .; D gene: TRBD1; J gene: TRBJ1-5; CDR3 protein: CASRGDSLSNQPQHF; CDR3 DNA: TGTGCCAGCAGGGGGGACAGCCTTAGCAATCAGCCCCAGCATTTT
V gene: TRBV6-2/TRBV6-3; clone size: .; D gene: TRBD1; J gene: TRBJ2-3; CDR3 protein: CASSFSPGQEITDTQYF; CDR3 DNA: TGTGCCAGCAGTTTTTCTCCGGGACAGGAAATCACAGATACGCAGTATTTT
V gene: TRBV5-5; clone size: .; D gene: TRBD1; J gene: TRBJ1-2; CDR3 protein: CASSFTGDGYTF; CDR3 DNA: TGTGCCAGCAGCTTCACAGGGGACGGCTACACCTTC
V gene: TRBV7-9; clone size: .; D gene: .; J gene: TRBJ2-5; CDR3 protein: CASSLVRGDPYQETQYF; CDR3 DNA: TGCGCCAGCAGCCTAGTCAGGGGGGATCCGTACCAAGAGACCCAGTACTTC
V gene: TRBV20-1; clone size: .; D gene: .; J gene: TRBJ2-5; CDR3 protein: CSADGQGETQYF; CDR3 DNA: TGCAGTGCTGACGGGCAGGGGGAGACCCAGTACTTC
V gene: TRBV4-3; clone size: .; D gene: .; J gene: TRBJ2-1; CDR3 protein: CASSQGRQGMNEQFF; CDR3 DNA: TGCGCCAGCAGCCAAGGAAGGCAGGGGATGAATGAGCAGTTCTTC
V gene: TRBV5-1; clone size: few; D gene: TRBD2; J gene: TRBJ2-1; CDR3 protein: CASSLGLAGFLNEQFF; CDR3 DNA: TGCGCCAGCAGCTTAGGACTAGCGGGGTTCCTCAATGAGCAGTTCTTC
V gene: TRBV7-2; clone size: .; D gene: TRBD2; J gene: TRBJ2-3; CDR3 protein: CASRGTGRHTQYF; CDR3 DNA: TGTGCCAGCAGGGGGACCGGGAGGCATACGCAGTATTTT
V gene: TRBV9; clone size: .; D gene: .; J gene: TRBJ2-3; CDR3 protein: CASSVRRGSTDTQYF; CDR3 DNA: TGTGCCAGCAGCGTCCGACGGGGTAGCACAGATACGCAGTATTTT
V gene: TRBV11-3; clone size: .; D gene: .; J gene: TRBJ2-1; CDR3 protein: CASSLGPWLEGAYNEQFF; CDR3 DNA: TGTGCCAGCAGCTTAGGCCCCTGGCTAGAGGGGGCCTACAATGAGCAGTTCTTC
V gene: TRBV12-3/TRBV12-4; clone size: few; D gene: TRBD1; J gene: TRBJ2-5; CDR3 protein: CASSSPGQGSKTQYF; CDR3 DNA: TGTGCCAGCAGTTCCCCAGGACAGGGTAGTAAGACCCAGTACTTC
V gene: TRBV2; clone size: .; D gene: .; J gene: TRBJ2-1; CDR3 protein: CASSEALRGGLIPFRDNEQFF; CDR3 DNA: TGTGCCAGCAGTGAAGCGCTTCGAGGGGGGCTCATTCCGTTCCGCGACAATGAGCAGTTCTTC
V gene: TRBV12-5; clone size: .; D gene: .; J gene: TRBJ2-1; CDR3 protein: CASGFGDNEQFF; CDR3 DNA: TGTGCTAGTGGTTTTGGGGACAATGAGCAGTTCTTC
V gene: TRBV11-2; clone size: many; D gene: .; J gene: TRBJ2-5; CDR3 protein: CASSPNRVRLETQYF; CDR3 DNA: TGTGCCAGCAGCCCAAACAGGGTCCGACTGGAGACCCAGTACTTC
V gene: TRBV5-1; clone size: .; D gene: .; J gene: TRBJ1-2; CDR3 protein: CASSLAWGLDYGYTF; CDR3 DNA: TGCGCCAGCAGCTTGGCCTGGGGTCTTGACTATGGCTACACCTTC
V gene: TRBV6-2/TRBV6-3; clone size: few; D gene: .; J gene: TRBJ2-1; CDR3 protein: CASSYSRLANEQFF; CDR3 DNA: TGTGCCAGCAGTTACTCGAGGCTAGCTAATGAGCAGTTCTTC
V gene: TRBV12-3/TRBV12-4; clone size: .; D gene: .; J gene: TRBJ2-5; CDR3 protein: CASRGPEEGWAQWVQETQYF; CDR3 DNA: TGTGCCAGCAGGGGCCCGGAGGAAGGGTGGGCACAATGGGTACAAGAGACCCAGTACTTC
V gene: TRBV9; clone size: .; D gene: .; J gene: TRBJ2-7; CDR3 protein: CASSVSSGSATYEQYF; CDR3 DNA: TGTGCCAGCAGCGTATCCTCAGGGAGTGCGACCTACGAGCAGTACTTC
V gene: TRBV20-1; clone size: .; D gene: TRBD1; J gene: TRBJ2-7; CDR3 protein: CSAKDRGTSYEQYF; CDR3 DNA: TGCAGTGCTAAGGACAGGGGGACCTCCTACGAGCAGTACTTC